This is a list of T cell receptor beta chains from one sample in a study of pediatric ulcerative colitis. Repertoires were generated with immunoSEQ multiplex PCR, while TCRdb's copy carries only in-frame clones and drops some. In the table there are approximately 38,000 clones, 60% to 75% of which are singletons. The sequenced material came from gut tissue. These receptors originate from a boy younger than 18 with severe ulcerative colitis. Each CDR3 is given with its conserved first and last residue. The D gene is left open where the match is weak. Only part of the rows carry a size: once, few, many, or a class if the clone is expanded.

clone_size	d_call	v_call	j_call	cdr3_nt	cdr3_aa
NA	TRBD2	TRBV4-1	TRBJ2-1	TGCGCCAGCAGCCAAGATGTCGCGCGCGGGGGGGCGAATGAGCAGTTCTTC	CASSQDVARGGANEQFF
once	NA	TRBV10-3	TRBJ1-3	TGTGCCTCCGACCCTGGTGGAAACACCATATATTTT	CASDPGGNTIYF
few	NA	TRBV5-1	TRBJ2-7	TGCGCCAGCAGCCTGAACGGTGGGGGCTACGAGCAGTACTTC	CASSLNGGGYEQYF
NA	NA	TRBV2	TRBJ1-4	TGTGCCAGCAGTGAAAAGGAGGGGGGCACTAATGAAAAACTGTTTTTT	CASSEKEGGTNEKLFF
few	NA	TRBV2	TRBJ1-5	TGTGCCAGCAGCCTAGAGGTGAGCAATCAGCCCCAGCATTTT	CASSLEVSNQPQHF
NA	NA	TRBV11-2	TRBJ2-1	TGTGCCAGCAGCTTAAAGGTGGGGGGGCACTACAATGAGCAGTTCTTC	CASSLKVGGHYNEQFF
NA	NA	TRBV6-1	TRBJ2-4	TGTGCCAGCAGTGAAAAAAGTGGGGGGGGCGTGTGTTACTTC	CASSEKSGGGVCYF
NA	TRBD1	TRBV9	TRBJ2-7	TGTGCCAGCAGCGTAGGTATGGACAGGGTCCACGAGCAGTACTTC	CASSVGMDRVHEQYF
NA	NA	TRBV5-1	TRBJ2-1	TGCGCCAGCAGCTTGGGGCTAGCGATGGACAATGAGCAGTTCTTC	CASSLGLAMDNEQFF
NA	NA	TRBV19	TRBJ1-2	TGTGCCAGTAGTCAATACCTCTCCTATGGCTACACCTTC	CASSQYLSYGYTF
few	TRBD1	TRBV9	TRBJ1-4	TGTGCCAGCAACGACGCACAGGGGGAGGATGAAAAACTGTTTTTT	CASNDAQGEDEKLFF
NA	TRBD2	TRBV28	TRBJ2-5	TGTGCCAGCAGTTTACCCCAGACTAGCGGGGGTCCCAAGACCCAGTACTTC	CASSLPQTSGGPKTQYF
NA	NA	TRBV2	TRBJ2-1	TGTGCCAGCAGTGAGGAGGTTTTGGACAGTGAGCAGTTCTTC	CASSEEVLDSEQFF
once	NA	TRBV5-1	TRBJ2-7	TGCGCCAGCAGCCTAGACCCAACTGGGGGACTGCTTTCCTACGAGCAGTACTTC	CASSLDPTGGLLSYEQYF
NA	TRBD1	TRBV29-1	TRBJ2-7	TGCAGCGTCCAGACAGGGCTCAGCTCCTACGAGCAGTACTTC	CSVQTGLSSYEQYF
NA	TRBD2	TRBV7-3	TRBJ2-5	TGTGCCAGCAGCCCGCGGGGGGCGGAGGAGACCCAGTACTTC	CASSPRGAEETQYF
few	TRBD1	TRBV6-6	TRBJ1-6	TGTGCCAGCAGCGAGCCGGGACAGGGTAGACCCCTCCACTTT	CASSEPGQGRPLHF
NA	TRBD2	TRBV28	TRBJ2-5	TGTGCCAGCAGTTTATCGACGGGGTTGGGACTAGCGGGGGTGAAGACCCAGTACTTC	CASSLSTGLGLAGVKTQYF
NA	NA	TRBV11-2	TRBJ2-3	TGTGCCAGCAGCCCAGTGGGAGATACGCAGTATTTT	CASSPVGDTQYF
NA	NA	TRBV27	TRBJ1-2	TGTGCCAGCAAGCTTAGGGGGGACTATGGCTACACCTTC	CASKLRGDYGYTF
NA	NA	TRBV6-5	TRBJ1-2	TGTGCCAGCAGTTTGGGACGGAACTATGGCTACACCTTC	CASSLGRNYGYTF
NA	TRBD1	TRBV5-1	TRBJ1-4	TGCGCCAGCAGCTCAGGGGGACCAAATGAAAAACTGTTTTTT	CASSSGGPNEKLFF
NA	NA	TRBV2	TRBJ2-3	TGTGCCAGCAGTGGATGGACTACAACAGATACGCAGTATTTT	CASSGWTTTDTQYF
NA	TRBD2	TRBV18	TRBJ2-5	TGTGCCAGCTCACCACCTGGGGCGGGGGATGAGACCCAGTACTTC	CASSPPGAGDETQYF
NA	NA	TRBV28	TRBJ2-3	TGTGCCACCCGGCTGAGGTTAGATACGCAGTATTTT	CATRLRLDTQYF
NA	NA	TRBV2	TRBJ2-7	TGTGCCAGCAATCAGGGGATGGGGCCCAGCGAGCAGTACTTC	CASNQGMGPSEQYF
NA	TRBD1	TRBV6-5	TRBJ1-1	TGTGCCAGCAGTCGACAGGGGGCAACTGAAGCTTTCTTT	CASSRQGATEAFF
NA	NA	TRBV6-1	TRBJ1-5	TGTGCCAGCATGCGGACAGCCGGGGGCCATCAGCCCCAGCATTTT	CASMRTAGGHQPQHF
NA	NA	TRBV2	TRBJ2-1	TGTGCCAGCAGGGGGTTTCACAATGAGCAGTTCTTC	CASRGFHNEQFF
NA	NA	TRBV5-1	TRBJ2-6	TGCGCCAGCAGCTGGCCCGGGACAGCTGGGAGGGGGGCCAACGTCCTGACTTTC	CASSWPGTAGRGANVLTF
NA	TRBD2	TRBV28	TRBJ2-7	TGTGCCAGCAGTCCGCATCGGGATAGCGGGCCCCCCGATGCGGTGTTCGGGCAGTACTTC	CASSPHRDSGPPDAVFGQYF
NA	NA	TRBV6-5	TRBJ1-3	TGTGCCAGCAGGGGTGGACCCGGAAACACCATATATTTT	CASRGGPGNTIYF
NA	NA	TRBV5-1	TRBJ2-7	TGCGCCAGCAGCTTGGGGGCAGCCTACGAGCAGTACTTC	CASSLGAAYEQYF
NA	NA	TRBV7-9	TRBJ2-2	TGTGCCAGCAGCCCGAATACCGGGGAGCTGTTTTTT	CASSPNTGELFF
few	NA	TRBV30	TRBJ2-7	TGTGCCTGGAGTGTATTGGGTCTCGAGCAGTACTTC	CAWSVLGLEQYF
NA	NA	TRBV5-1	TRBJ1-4	TGCGCCAGCAGCTTCGGGGACTTAAGGTGGAATGAAAAACTGTTTTTT	CASSFGDLRWNEKLFF
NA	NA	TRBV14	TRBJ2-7	TGTGCCAGCAGCCAAGCACCAACAGGCACCTACGAGCAGTACTTC	CASSQAPTGTYEQYF
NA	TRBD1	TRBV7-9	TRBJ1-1	TGTGCCAGCAGCAGCACGACAGGGCTCCTCACTGAAGCTTTCTTT	CASSSTTGLLTEAFF
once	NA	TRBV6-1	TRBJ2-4	TGTGCCAGCAGGGATTCTGGAAACATTCAGTACTTC	CASRDSGNIQYF
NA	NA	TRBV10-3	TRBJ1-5	TGTGCCATCAGTGACCCCCCTATTAGCAATCAGCCCCAGCATTTT	CAISDPPISNQPQHF
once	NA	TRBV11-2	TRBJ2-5	TGTGCCAGCAGCTTCAAAGAGACCCAGTACTTC	CASSFKETQYF
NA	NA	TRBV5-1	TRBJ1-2	TGCGCCAGCAGCTTGGTGTCAGGAGTATATGGCTACACCTTC	CASSLVSGVYGYTF
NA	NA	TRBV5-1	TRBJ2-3	TGCGCCAGCAGCTTGGCGCAGGGCCGCACAGATACGCAGTATTTT	CASSLAQGRTDTQYF
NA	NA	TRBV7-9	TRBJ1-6	TGTGCCAGCAGCTTATCCTCGAGGGTGGATCCCCTCCACTTT	CASSLSSRVDPLHF
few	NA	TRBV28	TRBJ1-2	TGTGCCAGCAGAGCGGGGAACTATGGCTACACCTTC	CASRAGNYGYTF
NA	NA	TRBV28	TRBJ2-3	TGTGCCAGCAGTCCCCCTTCAGGGCTCACAGATACGCAGTATTTT	CASSPPSGLTDTQYF
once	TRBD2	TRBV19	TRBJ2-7	TGTGCCAGTAGTGCGGCTAGCGGGGTTTACGAGCAGTACTTC	CASSAASGVYEQYF
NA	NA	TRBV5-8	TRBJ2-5	TGTGCCAGCACACGGAGGGCAGGCCCCCAAGAGACCCAGTACTTC	CASTRRAGPQETQYF
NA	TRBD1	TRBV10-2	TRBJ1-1	TGCGCCAGCAATATAAACAGGGGGTCGGTAGCTGAAGCTTTCTTT	CASNINRGSVAEAFF
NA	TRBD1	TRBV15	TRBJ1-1	TGTGCCACCAGCAGAGAAGGGACAGGGGGCAGGAGAACTGAAGCTTTCTTT	CATSREGTGGRRTEAFF
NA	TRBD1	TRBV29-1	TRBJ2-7	TGCAGCGTTGCCGGGACAGGGGGCTACGAGCAGTACTTC	CSVAGTGGYEQYF
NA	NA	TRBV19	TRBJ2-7	TGTGCCAGTAGACCACAGGGGACTTTGTACGAGCAGTACTTC	CASRPQGTLYEQYF
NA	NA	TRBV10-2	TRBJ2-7	TGCGCCAGTGCTCCGGACCAACCACCCTACGAGCAGTACTTC	CASAPDQPPYEQYF
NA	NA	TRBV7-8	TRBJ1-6	TGTGCCAGCAGCCGGGACCCTAGGGCCTCACCCCTCCACTTT	CASSRDPRASPLHF